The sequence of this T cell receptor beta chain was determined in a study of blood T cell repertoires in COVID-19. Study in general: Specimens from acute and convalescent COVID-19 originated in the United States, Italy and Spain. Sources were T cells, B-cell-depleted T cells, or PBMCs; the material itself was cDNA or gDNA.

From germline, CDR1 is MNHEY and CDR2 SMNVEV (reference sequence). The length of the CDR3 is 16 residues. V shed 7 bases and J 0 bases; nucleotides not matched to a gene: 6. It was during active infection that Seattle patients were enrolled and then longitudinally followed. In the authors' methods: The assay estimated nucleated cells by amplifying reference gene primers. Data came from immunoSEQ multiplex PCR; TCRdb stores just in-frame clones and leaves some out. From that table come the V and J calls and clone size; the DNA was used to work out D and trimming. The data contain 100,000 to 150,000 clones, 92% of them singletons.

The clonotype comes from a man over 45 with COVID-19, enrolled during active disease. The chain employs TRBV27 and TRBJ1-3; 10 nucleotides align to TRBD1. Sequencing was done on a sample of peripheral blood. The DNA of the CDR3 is TGTGCCAGCAAACCGGGACAGGGGTCCTCTGGAAACACCATATATTTT. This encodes CASKPGQGSSGNTIYF.